One sample yielded the 29 T cell receptor beta chains listed below, sequenced in a study of shared clonotypes between healthy human individuals. TCRdb's table, derived via immunoSEQ multiplex PCR, lists solely in-frame clones and lacks some. The table shows approximately 2,000,000 clones, with around 95% occurring only once. Cells designated naive CD8 were CD45RO-negative and were positively selected for CCR7, with terminally differentiated effector memory CD45RA+ cells excluded. Sequencing input: naive CD8+ T cells from PBMCs. The source of these receptors is a man aged 18 to 29 in good health. Some clones in this sample may be carry-over from other donors' samples.

V is TRBV10-3 and J is TRBJ2-2, with D possibly matching TRBD1 (5 bases). The ends were cut back, 0 bases at V and 3 bases at J, with 17 bases in the middle. Germline-derived CDR1 and CDR2 are ENHRY and SYGVKD. This CDR3 is 18 amino acids long. In nucleotides, the CDR3 is TGTGCCATCAGTGAGTCTGAAGGGGTCATCATCCACACCGGGGAGCTGTTTTTT. Protein product: CAISESEGVIIHTGELFF.

The chain has TRBV28 and TRBJ2-5; a possible D gene is TRBD1 (5 bases). Germline assignment: CDR1 MDHEN and CDR2 SYDVKM. Trimming removed 5 bases from V and 1 base from J, with 8 bases in between. This CDR3 has 13 residues. The CDR3 DNA reads as TGTGCCAGCAGTGGGGCTCCCCAAGAGACCCAGTACTTC. As protein: CASSGAPQETQYF.

This sequence joins TRBV28 and TRBJ1-2; 10 positions agree with TRBD1. V lost 5 bases to trimming and J lost 4 bases; unmatched junction nucleotides: 4. Germline V CDR1 and CDR2: MDHEN, SYDVKM. The CDR3 runs 14 residues. The CDR3 bases are TGTGCCAGCAGTGCAGACAGGGGGCTCTATGGCTACACCTTC. It encodes CASSADRGLYGYTF.

The gene calls are TRBV7-2 and TRBJ2-3; D is perhaps TRBD1 (6 bases). Per the germline V gene, CDR1 is SGHTA and CDR2 is FQGNSA. Trimming left V 4 bases short and J 2 bases short, with 16 bases between. The CDR3 is 16 residues long. CDR3 nucleotide sequence: TGTGCCAGCAGCTCCCCGACAGGCCTAAACACAGATACGCAGTATTTT. Its translation: CASSSPTGLNTDTQYF. The complete variable domain, with remaining parts taken from reference TRBV7-2 and TRBJ2-3, reads GAGVSQSPSNKVTEKGKDVELRCDPISGHTALYWYRQSLGQGLEFLIYFQGNSAPDKSGLPSDRFSAERTGGSVSTLTIQRTQQEDSAVYLCASSSPTGLNTDTQYFGPGTRLTVL.

This clone was recorded only once. This rearrangement joins TRBV5-1 to TRBJ2-3; TRBD2 aligns across 8 bases. The CDR3 has 15 amino acids. Germline CDR1 is SGHRS and CDR2 is YFSETQ. J lost 6 bases, V lost 3 bases, and 9 bases had no gene match. CDR3 in amino acids: CASSWDGTSLDTQYF. The DNA for the CDR3 is TGCGCCAGCAGCTGGGACGGGACTAGTCTCGATACGCAGTATTTT.

This chain connects TRBV9 to TRBJ2-2; 9 bases map to TRBD2. Germline CDR1 is SGDLS and CDR2 is YYNGEE. This CDR3 region has 15 residues. V shed 3 bases, J shed 6 bases, and the junction held 6 bases outside the gene matches. CDR3 residues: CASSASGRSPGELFF. The CDR3 nucleotides read TGTGCCAGCAGCGCGAGCGGGAGGTCCCCCGGGGAGCTGTTTTTT.

The CDR3 here is CASSPPPTSTDTQYF. CDR3 nucleotide sequence: TGTGCCAGCAGCCCCCCCCCTACTAGCACAGATACGCAGTATTTT. The chain couples TRBV9 to TRBJ2-3; D unclear. CDR3 length equals 15 residues. From germline, CDR1 is SGDLS and CDR2 YYNGEE. V was cut by 4 bases and J by 0 bases, with 12 bases left in between.

The chain uses TRBV11-2 and TRBJ2-1; 9 bases match TRBD2. The CDR3 contains 15 residues. V lost 0 bases to trimming and J lost 10 bases; unmatched junction nucleotides: 7. Looked up from germline, CDR1 is SGHAT and CDR2 is FQNNGV. Written as DNA, the CDR3 is TGTGCCAGCAGCTTAGACTCGGGACTAGCCCGGGAGCAGTTCTTC. Translation: CASSLDSGLAREQFF.

This chain links TRBV29-1 with TRBJ2-5, with D possibly matching TRBD2 (6 bases). V lost 5 bases, J lost 2 bases, and 15 bases lay in between. The CDR3 contains 14 residues. Germline values: CDR1 SQVTM, CDR2 ANQGSEA. CDR3 residues: CSVPSGSGQETQYF. CDR3 coding DNA: TGCAGCGTTCCCTCCGGGAGCGGGCAAGAGACCCAGTACTTC.

The chain carries TRBV6-1 and TRBJ2-1; 10 nucleotides agree with TRBD2. Germline CDR1 MNHNS, CDR2 SASEGT. The CDR3 length is 15 residues. Unmatched junction bases numbered 8, after V lost 5 bases and J lost 7 bases. Here the CDR3 reads CASSSSGRAQNEQFF. Written as DNA, the CDR3 is TGTGCCAGCAGTTCGAGCGGGAGGGCCCAGAATGAGCAGTTCTTC.

Written as DNA, the CDR3 is TGTGCCAGCAGTTACTCGTTAAGGGTAATCCACACTGAAGCTTTCTTT. Protein: CASSYSLRVIHTEAFF. The chain is built from TRBV6-6 and TRBJ1-1; D remains ambiguous. The CDR3 consists of 16 residues. Germline V CDR1 and CDR2: MNHNY, SVGAGI (reference sequence). V lost 0 bases to trimming and J lost 3 bases, with 14 bases between them.

V gene TRBV27 combines with J gene TRBJ2-5; 11 bases match TRBD2. There are 16 residues in the CDR3. Germline assignment: CDR1 MNHEY and CDR2 SMNVEV (reference sequence). V gave up 2 bases and J gave up 1 base; unmatched junction bases: 3. CDR3 DNA: TGTGCCAGCAGTTTAGTGCTAGCGGGAGGCCAAGAGACCCAGTACTTC. Translated, it gives CASSLVLAGGQETQYF.

The chain carries TRBV6-5 and TRBJ1-1; maybe TRBD1 (5 bases). The V gene's germline CDR1 is MNHEY and CDR2 SVGAGI. Trimming left V 8 bases short and J 2 bases short, with 12 bases between. This CDR3 region has 13 residues. This CDR3 reads CASATGANTEAFF. CDR3 in DNA: TGTGCCAGCGCCACAGGTGCTAACACTGAAGCTTTCTTT.

The chain is built from TRBV21-1 and TRBJ1-1; whether TRBD1, the table's D call, matches the DNA was not checked. TRBV21-1 is given as a pseudogene. The CDR3 has 18 residues. The CDR3, as DNA: TGTGCCAGCAGTGGTGGAAACAGGGGGCGGTGTGGTAACACTGAAGCTTTCTTT. It translates to CASSGGNRGRCGNTEAFF.

This chain uses TRBV7-9 with TRBJ1-1, with D maybe TRBD1 (5 bases). V gave up 3 bases and J gave up 6 bases, with 14 bases separating them. The germline V gene encodes CDR1 SEHNR and CDR2 FQNEAQ (reference sequence). The CDR3 extends over 14 amino acids. The CDR3 reads CASSFGYGTSEAFF. CDR3 in DNA: TGTGCCAGCAGCTTTGGGTACGGGACCTCTGAAGCTTTCTTT.

About this clone itself: The same CDR3 can be traced to other DNA sequences in this sample. The chain recombines TRBV27 with TRBJ2-7; tentatively, D is TRBD1 (6 bases). Germline V lookup: CDR1 MNHEY, CDR2 SMNVEV (reference sequence). With 0 bases removed from V and 4 bases from J, the gap between germline ends came to 10 bases. The CDR3 extends over 14 amino acids. The CDR3 here is CASSLSAGAYEQYF. The CDR3 DNA sequence: TGTGCCAGCAGTTTATCGGCAGGGGCGTACGAGCAGTACTTC.

V gene TRBV7-8 combines with J gene TRBJ2-7; 9 bases match TRBD1. The length of the CDR3 is 15 residues. The V and J ends lost 3 bases and 1 base, in that order; junction bases with no gene match: 4. Germline V gene data show CDR1 as SGHVS and CDR2 as FQNEAQ. CDR3 DNA: TGTGCCAGCAGCTTTACGGGACAGGGTTCCTACGAGCAGTACTTC. Translated, it gives CASSFTGQGSYEQYF.

The chain is built from TRBV7-9 and TRBJ1-1, with D hard to call. Germline V gene lookup returns CDR1 SEHNR and CDR2 FQNEAQ (reference sequence). This CDR3 has 15 amino acids. Trimming took off 7 bases at V and 1 base at J, with 16 bases between the two ends. CDR3 sequence: CASTPAWLPNTEAFF. The CDR3 DNA is TGTGCCAGCACCCCAGCTTGGCTTCCGAACACTGAAGCTTTCTTT.

Comments on this clone: The junction differs from germline at one of its ends, possibly a read error. The J gene is TRBJ1-1, the V gene TRBV7-8; a weak D match, TRBD1 (6 bases). CDR1 and CDR2 (germline): SGHVS, FQNEAQ. This CDR3 is 13 amino acids long. The CDR3 here is CASSLDRATEAFF. Here the CDR3 DNA reads TGTGCCAGCAGCTTAGACAGGGCCACTGAAGCCTTCTTT.

The chain carries TRBV13 and TRBJ1-2, with D hard to call. Per germline, CDR1 PRHDT and CDR2 FYEKMQ (reference sequence). CDR3 length equals 13 residues. V was cut by 5 bases and J by 2 bases, with 9 bases left in between. CDR3 in DNA: TGTGCCAGCAGCCCCGACGAGAACTATGGCTACACCTTC. It translates to CASSPDENYGYTF.

This chain connects TRBV7-9 to TRBJ2-7; D unclear. The V and J ends lost 0 bases and 2 bases respectively, with 5 bases between them. From germline, CDR1 is SEHNR and CDR2 FQNEAQ (reference sequence). The CDR3 is 13 amino acids. The CDR3: CASSLAPTYEQYF. In nucleotides, the CDR3 is TGTGCCAGCAGCTTAGCCCCAACCTACGAGCAGTACTTC.

In DNA, the CDR3 is TGTGCCAGCAGCGCGGGACGTAGCGGGGAGCTGTTTTTT. The encoded protein is CASSAGRSGELFF. The rearrangement joins TRBV9 to TRBJ2-2; D tentatively reads TRBD1 or TRBD2 (5 bases each). Between the trimmed V and J ends, which lost 3 bases and 7 bases, there was a span of 10 bases. This CDR3 spans 13 amino acids. Germline V gene lookup returns CDR1 SGDLS and CDR2 YYNGEE.

The V call is TRBV5-1, the J call TRBJ1-2; 7 bases agree with TRBD1. The CDR3 totals 15 residues. Germline CDR1 and CDR2: SGHRS and YFSETQ. V was pared by 7 bases and J by 0 bases, with 9 bases of the junction left unmatched. The CDR3 loop reads CASREGAPSNYGYTF. CDR3 DNA sequence: TGCGCCAGCCGGGAGGGGGCTCCCTCTAACTATGGCTACACCTTC. Full variable domain (rest looked up from reference TRBV5-1 and TRBJ1-2): KAGVTQTPRYLIKTRGQQVTLSCSPISGHRSVSWYQQTPGQGLQFLFEYFSETQRNKGNFPGRFSGRQFSNSRSEMNVSTLELGDSALYLCASREGAPSNYGYTFGSGTRLTVV.

V and J are TRBV7-2 and TRBJ2-7; 7 nucleotides align to TRBD1. The CDR3 loop spans 15 amino acids. Germline CDR1 reads SGHTA; CDR2 reads FQGNSA. The trim removed 4 bases at V and 2 bases at J, leaving 8 bases unmatched. CDR3 region: CASSSDRTVPYEQYF. CDR3 DNA sequence: TGTGCCAGCAGCTCGGACAGGACTGTCCCCTACGAGCAGTACTTC.

This clone appeared a single time. The gene calls are TRBV5-6 and TRBJ1-1; D gene uncertain. In germline, CDR1 is SGHDT, CDR2 YYEEEE. The CDR3 covers 15 residues. Trimming cost V 0 bases and J 1 base, with 10 bases left between them. CDR3 nucleotides: TGTGCCAGCAGCTTGGGTTACAAATGGAACACTGAAGCTTTCTTT. Translated, it gives CASSLGYKWNTEAFF. Full variable domain (missing parts from reference TRBV5-6 and TRBJ1-1): DAGVTQSPTHLIKTRGQQVTLRCSPKSGHDTVSWYQQALGQGPQFIFQYYEEEERQRGNFPDRFSGHQFPNYSSELNVNALLLGDSALYLCASSLGYKWNTEAFFGQGTRLTVV.

The V call is TRBV15, the J call TRBJ1-2, with 7 bases matching TRBD1. Germline CDR1 LNHNV, CDR2 YYDKDF (reference sequence). The CDR3 sequence is 15 residues long. Unmatched junction bases numbered 9, after V lost 1 base and J lost 7 bases. CDR3 in DNA: TGTGCCACCAGCAGAGTTTCAGGGGGTATGGGTGGCTACACCTTC. Protein sequence: CATSRVSGGMGGYTF.

This chain joins TRBV4-3 and TRBJ2-7, with a weak D call TRBD2 (5 bases). The CDR3 totals 17 residues. Germline assignment: CDR1 LGHNA and CDR2 YSLEER. V was shortened by 0 bases and J by 0 bases, with 15 bases between the two germline ends. The CDR3: CASSQEVSALISYEQYF. The CDR3 DNA follows: TGCGCCAGCAGCCAAGAAGTTAGCGCCCTTATCTCCTACGAGCAGTACTTC.

V usage is TRBV7-3 and J usage is TRBJ2-2; 7 nucleotides align to TRBD1. This CDR3 is built from 16 residues. J gave up 2 bases and V 5 bases, and 8 bases lay outside the gene matches. Germline V CDR1 and CDR2: SGHTA, FQGTGA. The CDR3 coding sequence is TGTGCCAGCAGCCCCACGACAGGGTCCAACACCGGGGAGCTGTTTTTT. Amino acids: CASSPTTGSNTGELFF.

J is TRBJ2-1 and V is TRBV5-1; maybe TRBD2 (5 bases). CDR1 and CDR2 from the germline V gene are SGHRS and YFSETQ. V lost 0 bases and J lost 8, with 15 bases in between. The CDR3 extends over 15 amino acids. The CDR3 DNA sequence: TGCGCCAGCAGCTTGGGGTGGGGAGCGGTAGATGAGCAGTTCTTC. This sequence encodes CASSLGWGAVDEQFF. Filled out from reference TRBV5-1 and TRBJ2-1, the complete variable domain reads KAGVTQTPRYLIKTRGQQVTLSCSPISGHRSVSWYQQTPGQGLQFLFEYFSETQRNKGNFPGRFSGRQFSNSRSEMNVSTLELGDSALYLCASSLGWGAVDEQFFGPGTRLTVL.